Included here is one T cell receptor beta chain sequence, with context. Germline CDR1 and CDR2: MNHNY and SVGAGI (reference sequence). Between the trimmed V and J ends, which lost 11 bases and 3 bases, there was a span of 11 bases. The CDR3 totals 11 residues. This specimen belongs to a study of blood T cell repertoires in COVID-19. Study-level background: The analysed material was cDNA or gDNA that came from T cells, B-cell-depleted T cells, or PBMCs.

Here immunoSEQ multiplex PCR was the method, and the copy in TCRdb shows in-frame clones only, minus some. Of fewer than 350,000 clones listed, about nine tenths are singletons. Participant age was roughly 18 to 100 years, and participants resided in about two dozen US areas. Material: PBMCs or T cells enriched from blood (not recorded which). V and J are TRBV6-6 and TRBJ2-7; perhaps TRBD2 as D (6 bases). This receptor was identified in a man aged 55 to 69 who had recovered from COVID-19. The CDR3: CAAGPNYEQYF. The CDR3 nucleotides read TGTGCCGCGGGACCTAACTACGAGCAGTACTTC.